This T cell receptor (beta chain) derives from a study of cytomegalovirus exposure and HLA in healthy donors. Study-wide points: In a later analysis, donors in an Asian-associated ancestry cluster reportedly had fewer N-insertions in productive TCRs than the cohort mean. The listing of 150 or so TCR beta chains classed them as cytomegalovirus-associated. A later analysis linked a missense DCLRE1C variant to TCR beta V- and J-gene trimming. In terms of immune exposure information, only CMV serostatus was available.

The primer mix had 60 Vbeta and 13 Jbeta primers. The method was immunoSEQ multiplex PCR; TCRdb's version includes in-frame clones alone and lacks a portion of them. The table for this sample gives some 41,000 clones. As to this clone: Its antigen is undetermined.

The length of the CDR3 is 13 residues. The V end was cut by 3 bases, the J end by 5 bases, with 11 bases between. Per the germline V gene, CDR1 is SGDLS and CDR2 is YYNGEE. The V and J genes are TRBV9 and TRBJ2-5; the D is unclear. Sequenced: PBMCs. The source is a male donor in good health and CMV-seronegative. CDR3: CASSAEVGETQYF. CDR3 bases: TGTGCCAGCAGCGCTGAGGTTGGGGAGACCCAGTACTTC.